In its sample, the clone carrying this T cell receptor (beta chain) was seen a few times. The sample comes from a study of T cells in Graves' hyperthyroidism and ophthalmopathy. Authors of the study amplified TCR beta CDR3 regions from RNA transcripts. With the HTBI primer set, the TCR CDR3 went through a first round of RT-PCR. TCRdb reprocessed the multiplex PCR reads with MiXCR, giving one entry per CDR3 protein. The sample has just under 750,000 distinct CDR3 sequences; around 40% are singletons. This CDR3 is built from 14 residues. The germline V gene has CDR1 DFQATT and CDR2 SNEGSKA (reference sequence). J gave up 5 bases and V 4 bases, and 10 bases lay outside the gene matches.

The chain uses TRBV20-1 and TRBJ2-5; 7 bases align to TRBD2. Sequencing input: blood. This clonotype originated in a woman between 35 and 50 years old with Graves' hyperthyroidism. CDR3 amino acids: CSAMGLAASETQYF. The CDR3 DNA reads as TGCAGTGCTATGGGGCTAGCGGCCTCCGAGACCCAGTACTTC.